These T cell receptor beta chains were read from a single sample in a study of CD8 T cells in Susac syndrome. TCRdb re-derived calls from the immunoSEQ multiplex PCR reads in MiXCR, one entry per CDR3 protein. The sample contains approximately 100,000 distinct CDR3 sequences, around nine tenths of which appear only once. The specimen sequenced was CD4+ T cells from PBMCs. All receptors come from a human donor in good health. CDR3s include the opening cysteine and the closing phenylalanine or tryptophan. Fields, in order: J gene, D gene, clone size, CDR3 length, V gene, CDR3 protein, CDR3 DNA. D genes are given only for firm matches. Clone size is shown for a subset of rows, as once, few, many or a class of expanded clone.

>TRBJ1-2|NA|NA|14|TRBV5-1
CASSSSTGSVVGTF
TGCGCCAGCAGCTCGAGTACAGGGTCCGTCGTGGGCACCTTC
>TRBJ1-1|NA|NA|14|TRBV20-1
CSARTGRLITEAFF
TGCAGTGCCCGGACGGGGAGACTAATCACTGAAGCTTTCTTT
>TRBJ1-1|NA|NA|16|TRBV7-2
CASSPSGNRVNTEAFF
TGTGCCAGCAGCCCATCGGGGAATCGGGTGAACACTGAAGCTTTCTTT
>TRBJ2-2|NA|NA|16|TRBV5-1
CASSWGGGLNTGELFF
TGCGCCAGCAGCTGGGGGGGCGGATTGAACACCGGGGAGCTGTTTTTT
>TRBJ2-1|NA|once|12|TRBV27
CAISRGRGEQFF
TGTGCCATTTCTAGGGGTAGGGGGGAGCAGTTCTTC
>TRBJ2-6|NA|NA|13|TRBV11-2
CASRLSGANVLTF
TGTGCCAGCAGGTTGTCTGGGGCCAACGTCCTGACTTTC
>TRBJ1-1|TRBD1|once|13|TRBV29-1
CSVGYRGGTEAFF
TGCAGCGTCGGTTACAGGGGGGGAACTGAAGCTTTCTTT
>TRBJ1-2|NA|once|12|TRBV4-3
CASSQAETGYTF
TGCGCCAGCAGCCAAGCAGAGACTGGCTACACCTTC
>TRBJ2-1|NA|NA|12|TRBV29-1
CSVEDGTNEQFF
TGCAGCGTTGAAGACGGGACCAATGAGCAGTTCTTC
>TRBJ2-6|NA|NA|15|TRBV25-1
CASSEYISGANVLTF
TGTGCCAGCAGTGAATATATATCTGGGGCCAACGTCCTGACTTTC
>TRBJ2-3|NA|NA|14|TRBV5-1
CASSLGSNTDTQYF
TGCGCCAGCAGCTTGGGCAGCAACACAGATACGCAGTATTTT
>TRBJ2-3|NA|once|15|TRBV5-1
CASSLAEKATDTQYF
TGCGCCAGCAGCTTGGCCGAGAAGGCCACAGATACGCAGTATTTT
>TRBJ2-2|NA|once|15|TRBV29-1
CSVEDHPGAGGELFF
TGCAGCGTTGAAGATCACCCAGGGGCCGGCGGGGAGCTGTTTTTT
>TRBJ2-3|NA|NA|13|TRBV4-3
CASSPGAGDTQYF
TGCGCCAGCAGCCCAGGAGCAGGGGATACGCAGTATTTT
>TRBJ2-2|NA|NA|12|TRBV29-1
CSVVGGAGELFF
TGCAGCGTTGTCGGGGGCGCCGGGGAGCTGTTTTTT
>TRBJ2-3|NA|NA|14|TRBV28
CASGDLTRADTQYF
TGTGCCAGCGGAGATCTTACGCGTGCAGATACGCAGTATTTT
>TRBJ1-3|NA|NA|14|TRBV20-1
CSASDRTSGNTIYF
TGCAGTGCTTCCGACAGGACCTCTGGAAACACCATATATTTT
>TRBJ1-2|NA|NA|11|TRBV29-1
CSVTGNYGYTF
TGCAGCGTAACAGGGAACTATGGCTACACCTTC
>TRBJ1-2|TRBD1|NA|14|TRBV19
CASSIEQGVFGYTF
TGTGCCAGTAGTATTGAACAGGGGGTCTTTGGCTACACCTTC
>TRBJ2-7|NA|once|12|TRBV5-1
CASSFRTEEQYF
TGCGCCAGCAGCTTTCGGACGGAAGAGCAGTACTTC
>TRBJ2-1|NA|NA|12|TRBV2
CASSERANEQFF
TGTGCCAGCAGTGAGAGGGCCAATGAGCAGTTCTTC
>TRBJ2-1|TRBD1|NA|14|TRBV29-1
CSVEPGQRVNEQFF
TGCAGCGTTGAACCGGGACAGAGAGTCAATGAGCAGTTCTTC
>TRBJ2-7|TRBD2|NA|14|TRBV6-5
CASTQDGSGTEQYF
TGTGCCAGCACCCAGGATGGTAGCGGGACCGAGCAGTACTTC
>TRBJ2-5|NA|NA|15|TRBV29-1
CSATVGGGRGETQYF
TGCAGCGCCACCGTGGGGGGAGGCCGAGGCGAGACCCAGTACTTC
>TRBJ1-6|NA|NA|13|TRBV10-3
CAISESRGGPLHF
TGTGCCATCAGTGAGTCTCGGGGCGGCCCCCTCCACTTT
>TRBJ2-7|NA|NA|13|TRBV5-1
CASSPTSRYEQYF
TGCGCCAGCAGCCCAACTAGCAGGTACGAGCAGTACTTC
>TRBJ2-1|NA|NA|13|TRBV7-9
CALLGGTYNEQFF
TGTGCCTTACTCGGCGGGACCTACAATGAGCAGTTCTTC
>TRBJ2-2|TRBD1|NA|15|TRBV5-1
CASSLTGTGTGELFF
TGCGCCAGCAGCTTAACCGGGACAGGAACCGGGGAGCTGTTTTTT
>TRBJ2-7|NA|NA|15|TRBV5-1
CASSLVHGDSYEQYF
TGCGCCAGCAGCTTGGTGCACGGGGACTCCTACGAGCAGTACTTC
>TRBJ2-6|NA|NA|12|TRBV29-1
CSVEGGDIVLTF
TGCAGCGTTGAAGGAGGGGACATCGTCCTGACTTTC
>TRBJ2-3|TRBD2|once|16|TRBV30
CAWLAGSGGVTDTQYF
TGTGCCTGGCTAGCGGGGTCGGGGGGTGTCACAGATACGCAGTATTTT
>TRBJ1-2|NA|NA|13|TRBV11-2
CASSETRGGGYTF
TGTGCCAGCAGCGAGACCAGGGGTGGTGGCTACACCTTC
>TRBJ2-7|TRBD2|few|15|TRBV5-1
CASSLATSGTYEQYF
TGCGCCAGCAGCTTGGCGACTAGCGGTACCTACGAGCAGTACTTC
>TRBJ2-1|NA|NA|12|TRBV6-6
CASSPDYNEQFF
TGTGCCAGCAGTCCGGATTACAATGAGCAGTTCTTC
>TRBJ2-5|TRBD2|NA|14|TRBV19
CASRAGLAEETQYF
TGTGCCAGTAGGGCCGGACTAGCGGAAGAGACCCAGTACTTC
>TRBJ1-6|NA|NA|15|TRBV9
CASSPTPGGHSPLHF
TGTGCCAGCAGCCCGACGCCAGGTGGGCATTCACCCCTCCACTTT
>TRBJ2-2|NA|NA|16|TRBV30
CAWSVGPGRLPGELFF
TGTGCCTGGAGTGTTGGTCCGGGACGCCTGCCCGGGGAGCTGTTTTTT
>TRBJ2-1|NA|once|11|TRBV7-3
CASGLGNEQFF
TGTGCCAGCGGACTCGGCAATGAGCAGTTCTTC
>TRBJ1-1|NA|NA|14|TRBV4-3
CASSQSRANTEAFF
TGCGCCAGCAGCCAGTCACGAGCCAACACTGAAGCTTTCTTT
>TRBJ1-5|NA|NA|17|TRBV4-3
CASSQDHWGRGLQPQHF
TGCGCCAGCAGCCAAGATCATTGGGGCCGGGGATTACAGCCCCAGCATTTT
>TRBJ2-3|NA|NA|15|TRBV6-4
CASSEQGVDTDTQYF
TGTGCCAGCAGTGAACAAGGGGTCGACACAGATACGCAGTATTTT
>TRBJ2-1|NA|NA|13|TRBV29-1
CSVEEDMSWGQFF
TGCAGCGTTGAAGAGGATATGTCTTGGGGGCAGTTCTTC
>TRBJ2-3|TRBD2|NA|14|TRBV30
CAWSFGGSSDTQYF
TGTGCCTGGAGTTTCGGCGGGAGCTCAGATACGCAGTATTTT
>TRBJ2-1|TRBD2|NA|15|TRBV28
CASRSGRWPYNEQFF
TGTGCCAGCAGAAGCGGGAGATGGCCCTACAATGAGCAGTTCTTC
>TRBJ2-3|NA|NA|17|TRBV3-1
CTSSQGVRADNTDTQYF
TGTACCAGCAGCCAAGGAGTACGTGCAGATAACACAGATACGCAGTATTTT
>TRBJ2-5|NA|NA|16|TRBV11-2
CASRELPSKAQETQYF
TGTGCCAGCAGGGAACTGCCTAGTAAAGCACAAGAGACCCAGTACTTC
>TRBJ2-2|TRBD1|NA|14|TRBV20-1
CSAPQGEYTGELFF
TGCAGTGCACCACAGGGGGAGTACACCGGGGAGCTGTTTTTT
>TRBJ1-1|NA|NA|10|TRBV2
CASHGTEAFF
TGTGCCAGCCACGGGACAGAAGCTTTCTTT
>TRBJ1-1|NA|NA|15|TRBV12-3/TRBV12-4
CASSPPATLRGEAFF
TGTGCCAGCAGCCCCCCAGCCACACTTAGGGGTGAAGCTTTCTTT
>TRBJ2-7|NA|NA|14|TRBV7-9
CASSQEGSPYEQYF
TGTGCCAGCAGCCAAGAGGGGTCCCCCTACGAGCAGTACTTC
>TRBJ1-4|TRBD1|once|15|TRBV27
CASSSLGTGGQKLFF
TGTGCCAGCAGTTCCCTAGGGACAGGGGGCCAAAAACTGTTTTTT